This T cell receptor (beta chain) was observed in a study of CD8 T cells in ankylosing spondylitis. Overall study findings and caveats: Some of these motif variants have turned up before, in reports on reactive arthritis synovial fluid and blood. Disease-linked clones, CD8+, were relatively rare in peripheral blood. Reportedly, significant enrichment of disease-linked clones occurred in matched ankylosing spondylitis synovial fluid.

This CDR3 has 17 residues. The germline CDR1 and CDR2 sequences are SGHTA and FQGNSA. V shed 2 bases, J shed 2 bases, and the junction held 9 bases outside the gene matches. A note on this clonotype: Antigen unknown.

As the method for making TCR beta libraries, quantitative 5'-RACE with molecular barcodes was used. In TCRdb, the 5' RACE reads were re-called with MiXCR into one record per CDR3 protein. Here the sample spans approximately 350,000 distinct CDR3 sequences, approximately 22% being singletons. Sequencing used blood, either unsorted or a sorted T cell fraction (not recorded which). J is TRBJ2-5 and V is TRBV7-2; 9 bases are shared with TRBD2. The source of this sequence is a male donor with ankylosing spondylitis or in good health (not recorded which). The CDR3 DNA reads TGTGCCAGCAGCTTAAAGTGGCGGGGGGGTAGTCAAGAGACCCAGTACTTC. This sequence encodes CASSLKWRGGSQETQYF. The full variable domain, its missing parts supplied by reference TRBV7-2 and TRBJ2-5, is GAGVSQSPSNKVTEKGKDVELRCDPISGHTALYWYRQSLGQGLEFLIYFQGNSAPDKSGLPSDRFSAERTGGSVSTLTIQRTQQEDSAVYLCASSLKWRGGSQETQYFGPGTRLLVL.